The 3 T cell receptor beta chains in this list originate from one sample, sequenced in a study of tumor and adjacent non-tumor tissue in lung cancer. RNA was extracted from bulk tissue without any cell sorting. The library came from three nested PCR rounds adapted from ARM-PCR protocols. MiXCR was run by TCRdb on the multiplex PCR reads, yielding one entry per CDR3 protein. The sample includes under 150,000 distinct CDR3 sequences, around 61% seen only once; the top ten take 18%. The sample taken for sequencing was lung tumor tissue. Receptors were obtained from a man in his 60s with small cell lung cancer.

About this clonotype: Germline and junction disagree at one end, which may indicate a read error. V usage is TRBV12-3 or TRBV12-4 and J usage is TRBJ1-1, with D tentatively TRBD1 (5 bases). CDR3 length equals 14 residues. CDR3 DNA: TGTGCCAGTAGTTTAGGGGTCGCGGGGAGTGAAGCTTTCTTT. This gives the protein CASSLGVAGSEAFF.

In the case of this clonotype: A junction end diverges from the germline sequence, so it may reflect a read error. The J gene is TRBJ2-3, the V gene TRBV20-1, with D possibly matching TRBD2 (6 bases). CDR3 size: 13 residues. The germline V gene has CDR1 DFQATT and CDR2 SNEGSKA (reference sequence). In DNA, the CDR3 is TGCAGTGCTAGGGGCGGGAATACAGATACGCAGTGTTTT. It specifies CSARGGNTDTQCF.

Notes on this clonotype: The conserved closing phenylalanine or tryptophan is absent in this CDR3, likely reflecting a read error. The CDR3, as DNA: TGCAGTGCTAGCGGGATTCGACCCTCCTACAATGAGCAGTTCTTA. It is translated as CSASGIRPSYNEQFL. V and J are TRBV20-1 and TRBJ2-1; D perhaps matches TRBD2 (5 bases). The CDR3 has 15 amino acids. CDR1 is DFQATT and CDR2 is SNEGSKA in the germline V gene (reference sequence). The germline V and J ends were trimmed by 3 bases and 0 bases, with 12 bases remaining between them.